These T cell receptor beta chains were read from a single sample in a study of cytomegalovirus exposure and HLA in healthy donors. Profiling relied on immunoSEQ multiplex PCR, and the TCRdb table lists in-frame clones only, not all of them. This sample has nearly 200,000 clones, with roughly four fifths found just once. Sequenced sample: PBMCs. All receptors derive from a boy aged 2-15 years in good health and CMV-seronegative. Each CDR3 is given with its conserved first and last residue. A D gene is named only where the DNA matches it firmly. The size field is filled for only some rows; it gives once, few, many or a size class.

D gene: .; clone size: .; J gene: TRBJ1-4; V gene: TRBV4-2; CDR3 protein: CASSAPTGTNEKLFF; CDR3 DNA: TGTGCCAGCAGCGCCCCGACGGGAACTAATGAAAAACTGTTTTTT
D gene: .; clone size: .; J gene: TRBJ1-2; V gene: TRBV2; CDR3 protein: CASSVGVGYGYTF; CDR3 DNA: TGTGCCAGCAGTGTAGGGGTCGGCTATGGCTACACCTTC
D gene: TRBD1; clone size: .; J gene: TRBJ2-4; V gene: TRBV4-1; CDR3 protein: CASSRGGQGETKNIQYF; CDR3 DNA: TGCGCCAGCAGCCGGGGGGGACAGGGGGAGACCAAAAACATTCAGTACTTC
D gene: .; clone size: .; J gene: TRBJ2-5; V gene: TRBV9; CDR3 protein: CASSAYGGAGETQYF; CDR3 DNA: TGTGCCAGCAGCGCCTATGGGGGGGCGGGAGAGACCCAGTACTTC
D gene: .; clone size: .; J gene: TRBJ1-1; V gene: TRBV2; CDR3 protein: CATPREGNTEAFF; CDR3 DNA: TGTGCCACCCCCCGGGAAGGGAACACTGAAGCTTTCTTT
D gene: .; clone size: .; J gene: TRBJ2-2; V gene: TRBV2; CDR3 protein: CASGGTDTRELFF; CDR3 DNA: TGTGCCAGCGGCGGGACGGACACCCGGGAGCTGTTTTTT
D gene: .; clone size: .; J gene: TRBJ2-5; V gene: TRBV4-3; CDR3 protein: CASSQDGQGGETQYF; CDR3 DNA: TGCGCCAGCAGCCAAGATGGACAGGGAGGGGAGACCCAGTACTTC
D gene: TRBD2; clone size: .; J gene: TRBJ2-3; V gene: TRBV11-1; CDR3 protein: CASSSTAGGASDTQYF; CDR3 DNA: TGTGCCAGCAGCTCGACCGCGGGGGGGGCCTCAGATACGCAGTATTTT
D gene: .; clone size: .; J gene: TRBJ2-5; V gene: TRBV18; CDR3 protein: CASSPLPSQETQYF; CDR3 DNA: TGTGCCAGCTCACCATTGCCCAGCCAAGAGACCCAGTACTTC
D gene: .; clone size: .; J gene: TRBJ1-3; V gene: TRBV6-1; CDR3 protein: CASSPRAGPGNTIYF; CDR3 DNA: TGTGCCAGCAGTCCAAGAGCAGGTCCCGGAAACACCATATATTTT
D gene: .; clone size: .; J gene: TRBJ2-3; V gene: TRBV6-1; CDR3 protein: CASSVVRRDSDTQYF; CDR3 DNA: TGTGCCAGCAGTGTGGTTCGGAGGGATTCAGATACGCAGTATTTT
D gene: .; clone size: .; J gene: TRBJ1-2; V gene: TRBV7-9; CDR3 protein: CASSYPEGSYGYTF; CDR3 DNA: TGTGCCAGCAGTTACCCTGAGGGATCCTATGGCTACACCTTC
D gene: TRBD1; clone size: .; J gene: TRBJ1-2; V gene: TRBV7-2; CDR3 protein: CASTTIQGARGYGYTF; CDR3 DNA: TGTGCCAGCACTACGATCCAGGGGGCCCGGGGCTATGGCTACACCTTC
D gene: TRBD2; clone size: .; J gene: TRBJ2-7; V gene: TRBV7-2; CDR3 protein: CASSGSSGGYEQYF; CDR3 DNA: TGTGCCAGCAGCGGATCTAGCGGGGGGTACGAGCAGTACTTC
D gene: TRBD1; clone size: .; J gene: TRBJ1-2; V gene: TRBV7-8; CDR3 protein: CASSLGGTGYGYTF; CDR3 DNA: TGTGCCAGCAGCTTAGGGGGGACAGGATATGGCTACACCTTC
D gene: .; clone size: once; J gene: TRBJ1-2; V gene: TRBV7-2; CDR3 protein: CASSNPPATVANYGYTF; CDR3 DNA: TGTGCCAGCAGCAACCCCCCCGCGACAGTAGCTAACTATGGCTACACCTTC
D gene: .; clone size: once; J gene: TRBJ2-5; V gene: TRBV6-5; CDR3 protein: CASSYFRAQETQYF; CDR3 DNA: TGTGCCAGCAGTTACTTCAGGGCCCAAGAGACCCAGTACTTC